These 26 T cell receptor beta chains came from one sample sequenced in a study of blood T cells in healthy people across ages. Together with a sample-barcoded 5' primer, a J-beta primer mix was included in a second PCR lasting about 6 to 12 cycles. Via MiXCR, TCRdb re-called the 5' RACE reads, giving one row per CDR3 protein. The table records roughly 800,000 distinct CDR3 sequences, around 25% of them present only once. The same data also went into a second study, on T cells of mothers and their children.

Sequenced: blood. Source of these receptors: a boy between 10 and 17 years old in good health.

V usage is TRBV7-2 and J usage is TRBJ2-3, with D uncertain. There are 17 residues in the CDR3. The V end lost 3 bases, the J end lost 0 bases, and 16 bases lay between the germline ends. Germline V gene sequence: CDR1 SGHTA, CDR2 FQGNSA. CDR3 nucleotide sequence: TGTGCCAGCAGCTTCAGTATCGGCCTTCCGAGCACAGATACGCAGTATTTT. Translation gives CASSFSIGLPSTDTQYF.

The J gene is TRBJ1-6, the V gene TRBV18, with D uncertain. The V gene lost 2 bases and the J gene lost 0 bases, with 11 bases spanning the gap. The germline gives CDR1 KGHSH, CDR2 LQKENI. The CDR3 length is 17 residues. This CDR3 is CASSPWAVSSYNSPLHF. As DNA, the CDR3 is TGTGCCAGCTCACCATGGGCAGTGAGCTCCTATAATTCACCCCTCCACTTT.

In its sample, this clonotype was seen a few times. The V gene is TRBV6-5, the J gene TRBJ1-2; TRBD1 is a possible D gene (5 bases). Germline V gives CDR1 MNHEY, CDR2 SVGAGI. The CDR3 consists of 14 residues. Trimming removed 2 bases at V and 0 bases at J, with 7 bases between. CDR3 nucleotides: TGTGCCAGCAGTTACCTGACAGCTAACTATGGCTACACCTTC. Its protein product is CASSYLTANYGYTF.

This clonotype was found a few times. This sequence joins TRBV29-1 and TRBJ2-5; D might be TRBD1 (6 bases). Trimming pared 5 bases from V and 3 bases from J, leaving 19 bases between. Germline CDR1 and CDR2: SQVTM and ANQGSEA. The CDR3 spans 15 residues. CDR3: CSVFSTGLPEETQYF. The CDR3 DNA reads as TGCAGCGTTTTCAGTACAGGGCTACCCGAAGAGACCCAGTACTTC. Combining the CDR3 with reference TRBV29-1 and TRBJ2-5 gives the whole variable domain SAVISQKPSRDICQRGTSLTIQCQVDSQVTMMFWYRQQPGQSLTLIATANQGSEATYESGFVIDKFPISRPNLTFSTLTVSNMSPEDSSIYLCSVFSTGLPEETQYFGPGTRLLVL.

CDR3 bases: TGCAGTGCTAGAGATCCATCAGGGGGTGACACTGAAGCTTTCTTT. It encodes CSARDPSGGDTEAFF. The gene calls are TRBV20-1 and TRBJ1-1; 7 bases fit TRBD1. The V gene's germline CDR1 is DFQATT and CDR2 SNEGSKA (reference sequence). After removal of 0 bases from V and 3 bases from J, the junction contained 7 bases not matched to a gene. This CDR3 has 15 amino acids.

As regards this clonotype: The junction departs from the called germline gene at one end, perhaps through a read error. The V gene is TRBV4-1, the J gene TRBJ1-4, with a possible D match to TRBD1 (6 bases). The length of the CDR3 is 16 residues. Germline CDR1 is MGHRA and CDR2 is YSYEKL. The CDR3, as DNA: TGTGCCAGCAGCCAAGATCCCCAGGGGTCGGGTGAAAAACTGTTTTTT. Protein sequence: CASSQDPQGSGEKLFF.

This clonotype was seen a handful of times. The chain recombines TRBV9 with TRBJ2-7; 10 bases match TRBD1. The CDR3 runs 14 residues. Unmatched junction bases numbered 6, after V lost 5 bases and J lost 4 bases. The germline CDR1 and CDR2 sequences are SGDLS and YYNGEE. The CDR3 protein is CASSAEGQGYEQYF. CDR3 DNA: TGTGCCAGCAGTGCCGAGGGACAGGGGTACGAGCAGTACTTC.

The J gene is TRBJ2-1, the V gene TRBV29-1; D not resolved. Germline loops: CDR1 SQVTM, CDR2 ANQGSEA. The V end was cut by 3 bases, the J end by 10 bases, with 16 bases between. CDR3 size: 13 residues. In DNA, the CDR3 is TGCAGCGTTGATAATCCTAGGGCCACCGAGCAGTTCTTC. Its protein product is CSVDNPRATEQFF.

The V gene is TRBV3-1, the J gene TRBJ2-1; D is uncertain. The CDR3 loop spans 15 amino acids. V was cut by 0 bases and J by 6 bases, with 12 bases left in between. CDR1 LGHDT and CDR2 YNNKEL come from the germline V gene (reference sequence). As DNA, the CDR3 is TGTGCCAGCAGCCAAGATCGGCGCATCGGCAATGAGCAGTTCTTC. Protein sequence: CASSQDRRIGNEQFF.

The chain combines TRBV7-2 with TRBJ2-5, with 7 nucleotides matching TRBD2. TRBJ2-7 explains the end of the DNA better; the J call may be wrong. The CDR3 length is 16 residues. Germline V gives CDR1 SGHTA, CDR2 FQGNSA. The CDR3 nucleotides are TGTGCCAGCAGCTTATCGTCCGGGACTAACACCTACGAGCAGTACTTC. Encoded protein: CASSLSSGTNTYEQYF.

This clonotype was recorded a few times. The genes are TRBV3-1 and TRBJ2-7; 8 bases match TRBD1. J lost 2 bases, V lost 5 bases, and 5 bases had no gene match. The length of the CDR3 is 14 residues. CDR1 LGHDT and CDR2 YNNKEL come from the germline V gene (reference sequence). The CDR3: CASSYTGGTYEQYF. The CDR3 nucleotides read TGTGCCAGCAGCTACACAGGGGGGACCTACGAGCAGTACTTC.

This clonotype appeared a few times. The gene calls are TRBV20-1 and TRBJ1-6, with no clear D. This CDR3 contains 14 residues. Germline CDR1 and CDR2: DFQATT and SNEGSKA (reference sequence). Trimming removed 1 base at V and 2 bases at J, with 6 bases between. The CDR3 loop reads CSARANTYNSPLHF. Here the CDR3 DNA reads TGCAGTGCTAGAGCTAATACCTATAATTCACCCCTCCACTTT.

Only a few counts were recorded for this clonotype. The V gene is TRBV9, the J gene TRBJ2-7; 12 bases are shared with TRBD1. CDR3 length equals 15 residues. With 4 bases clipped from V and 2 bases from J, the junction kept 4 bases outside the gene matches. In germline, CDR1 is SGDLS, CDR2 YYNGEE. CDR3 amino acids: CASSSGQGAAYEQYF. The CDR3 coding sequence is TGTGCCAGCAGCTCGGGACAGGGGGCTGCCTACGAGCAGTACTTC.

This clonotype was counted between two and nine times. The chain links TRBV27 to TRBJ1-5, with TRBD1 identical over 7 bases. The length of the CDR3 is 14 residues. The V and J ends lost 2 bases and 5 bases, in that order; junction bases with no gene match: 3. Germline V lookup: CDR1 MNHEY, CDR2 SMNVEV (reference sequence). The DNA of the CDR3 is TGTGCCAGCAGTTTAGGAACAGGGGATCAGCCCCAGCATTTT. This codes for CASSLGTGDQPQHF.

In its sample, this clonotype was seen many times. The V gene is TRBV18, the J gene TRBJ2-7; TRBD2 matches at 7 bases. The J segment lost 5 bases and the V segment lost 3 bases, leaving 4 bases of the junction unmatched. From germline, CDR1 is KGHSH and CDR2 LQKENI. The CDR3 totals 13 residues. DNA of the CDR3: TGTGCCAGCTCACCCGGACTAGATGACGAGCAGTACTTC. It codes for CASSPGLDDEQYF.

This rearrangement joins TRBV28 to TRBJ2-4, with no clear D. The V gene lost 7 bases and the J gene lost 7 bases, with 20 bases spanning the gap. The germline gives CDR1 MDHEN, CDR2 SYDVKM. CDR3 length equals 15 residues. The DNA of the CDR3 is TGTGCCAGCATCGGTAGCTGGGGTGGTCAGAACATTCAGTACTTC. Protein: CASIGSWGGQNIQYF.

This rearrangement joins TRBV5-5 to TRBJ1-1; tentative D call: TRBD1 (5 bases). CDR3 length: 14 residues. Germline V CDR1 and CDR2: SGHKS, YYEKEE (reference sequence). Trimming cost V 3 bases and J 1 base, with 10 bases left between them. The CDR3 region is CASSWDPRNTEAFF. The CDR3 bases are TGTGCCAGCAGCTGGGACCCAAGGAACACTGAAGCTTTCTTT.

V usage is TRBV7-9 and J usage is TRBJ2-5, with 7 bases identical to TRBD2. The germline gives CDR1 SEHNR, CDR2 FQNEAQ (reference sequence). V shed 4 bases, J shed 5 bases, and the junction held 10 bases outside the gene matches. CDR3 length equals 15 residues. Here the CDR3 reads CASSSAAGVWETQYF. In DNA, the CDR3 is TGTGCCAGCAGCTCCGCGGCGGGAGTATGGGAGACCCAGTACTTC.

This clonotype showed up just a few times. V usage is TRBV20-1 and J usage is TRBJ2-5; TRBD2 agrees at 14 bases. With the DNA end fitting TRBJ2-1 better, the J assignment may be wrong. The germline V gene has CDR1 DFQATT and CDR2 SNEGSKA (reference sequence). The CDR3 has 15 amino acids. CDR3 region: CSAPTRTSGRNEQFF. For the CDR3, the DNA is TGCAGTGCTCCTACCCGGACTAGCGGGAGGAATGAGCAGTTCTTC.

J is TRBJ2-1 and V is TRBV5-1; D call uncertain. Deletions cut 1 base from V and 8 bases from J, with 10 bases between. The CDR3 consists of 13 residues. Germline V gives CDR1 SGHRS, CDR2 YFSETQ. The CDR3 DNA reads as TGCGCCAGCAGCTTGTCCTTGGACGATGAGCAGTTCTTC. Amino acids: CASSLSLDDEQFF.

V is TRBV20-1 and J is TRBJ1-1, with TRBD1 as a possible D gene (5 bases). Trimming shortened V by 2 bases and J by 0 bases, and 7 bases separated the two germline ends. Per germline, CDR1 DFQATT and CDR2 SNEGSKA (reference sequence). The CDR3 contains 13 residues. The CDR3 DNA follows: TGCAGTGCTAGAATGGGGGTGAACACTGAAGCTTTCTTT. Its translation: CSARMGVNTEAFF.

The chain employs TRBV7-2 and TRBJ2-3; tentative D call: TRBD2 (6 bases). Germline V gene data show CDR1 as SGHTA and CDR2 as FQGNSA. Trimming shortened V by 2 bases and J by 5 bases, and 23 bases separated the two germline ends. The CDR3 loop spans 18 amino acids. CDR3 nucleotides: TGTGCCAGCAGCTTATGGTCGCGGGGCAGACCCCCAGGAGATACGCAGTATTTT. Amino acid sequence: CASSLWSRGRPPGDTQYF. Variable domain in full (rest from reference TRBV7-2 and TRBJ2-3): GAGVSQSPSNKVTEKGKDVELRCDPISGHTALYWYRQSLGQGLEFLIYFQGNSAPDKSGLPSDRFSAERTGGSVSTLTIQRTQQEDSAVYLCASSLWSRGRPPGDTQYFGPGTRLTVL.

The rearrangement links TRBV7-2 to TRBJ2-5; tentative D call: TRBD2 (5 bases). The V end was cut by 6 bases, the J end by 1 base, with 9 bases between. CDR3 length equals 13 residues. Germline CDR1 is SGHTA and CDR2 is FQGNSA. The CDR3, as DNA: TGTGCCAGCAGTTGGACTCCCCAAGAGACCCAGTACTTC. Translated: CASSWTPQETQYF.

CDR3 DNA sequence: TGCAGTGCTAGAGATTTGGACAGCACAGATACGCAGTATTTT. It yields the protein CSARDLDSTDTQYF. This sequence joins TRBV20-1 and TRBJ2-3; D unresolved. CDR1 and CDR2 (germline): DFQATT, SNEGSKA (reference sequence). The CDR3 is 14 amino acids. V lost 0 bases and J lost 0, with 7 bases in between.

The V call is TRBV29-1, the J call TRBJ2-5; 7 nucleotides line up with TRBD1. V shed 5 bases, J shed 4 bases, and the junction held 7 bases outside the gene matches. Germline V CDR1 and CDR2: SQVTM, ANQGSEA. There are 13 residues in the CDR3. CDR3 nucleotide sequence: TGCAGCGTTCCAGGGACAGAGGGAGAGACCCAGTACTTC. This encodes CSVPGTEGETQYF.

This clonotype was observed a handful of times. V and J are TRBV6-2 or TRBV6-3 and TRBJ2-2; D call uncertain. The CDR3 is 12 amino acids. The germline V and J ends were trimmed by 8 bases and 2 bases, with 6 bases remaining between them. Germline V gene data show CDR1 as MNHEY and CDR2 as SVGEGT. The CDR3, as DNA: TGTGCCAGCTATAGCAACACCGGGGAGCTGTTTTTT. Translation: CASYSNTGELFF.